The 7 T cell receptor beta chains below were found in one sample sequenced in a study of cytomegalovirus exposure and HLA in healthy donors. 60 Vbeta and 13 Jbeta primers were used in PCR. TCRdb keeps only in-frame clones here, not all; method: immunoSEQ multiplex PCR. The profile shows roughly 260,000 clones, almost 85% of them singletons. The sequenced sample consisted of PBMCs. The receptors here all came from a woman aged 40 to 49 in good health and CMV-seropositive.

The CDR3 loop reads CASSLFGGVDTGELFF. The CDR3 nucleotides read TGTGCCAGCAGCTTATTCGGCGGCGTGGACACCGGGGAGCTGTTTTTT. The rearrangement uses TRBV7-9 and TRBJ2-2; D call uncertain. Germline CDR1 reads SEHNR; CDR2 reads FQNEAQ (reference sequence). Trimming pared 2 bases from V and 3 bases from J, leaving 13 bases between. The CDR3 totals 16 residues.

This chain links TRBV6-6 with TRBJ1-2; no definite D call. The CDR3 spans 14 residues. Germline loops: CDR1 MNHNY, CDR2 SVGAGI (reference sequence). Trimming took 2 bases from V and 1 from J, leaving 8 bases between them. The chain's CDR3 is CASSYPGYNYGYTF. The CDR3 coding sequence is TGTGCCAGCAGTTACCCGGGTTATAACTATGGCTACACCTTC.

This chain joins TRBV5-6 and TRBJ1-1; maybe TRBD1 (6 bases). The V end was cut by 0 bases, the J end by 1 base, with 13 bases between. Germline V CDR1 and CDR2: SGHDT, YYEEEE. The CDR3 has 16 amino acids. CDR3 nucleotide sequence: TGTGCCAGCAGCTTGGTTGCAGGGGATACGAACACTGAAGCTTTCTTT. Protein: CASSLVAGDTNTEAFF. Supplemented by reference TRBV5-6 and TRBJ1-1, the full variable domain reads DAGVTQSPTHLIKTRGQQVTLRCSPKSGHDTVSWYQQALGQGPQFIFQYYEEEERQRGNFPDRFSGHQFPNYSSELNVNALLLGDSALYLCASSLVAGDTNTEAFFGQGTRLTVV.

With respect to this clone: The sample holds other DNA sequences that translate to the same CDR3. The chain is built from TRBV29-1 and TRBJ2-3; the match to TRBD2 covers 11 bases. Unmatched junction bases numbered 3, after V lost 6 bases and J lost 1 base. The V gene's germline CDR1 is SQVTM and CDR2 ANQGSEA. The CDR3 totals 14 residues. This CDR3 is CSVGTSGRTDTQYF. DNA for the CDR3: TGCAGCGTCGGGACTAGCGGCCGCACAGATACGCAGTATTTT.

CDR3 nucleotides: TGTGCCAGCAGCTTAATTCTGGGCGGGAGGACCGGGGAGCTGTTTTTT. Its translation is CASSLILGGRTGELFF. The rearrangement uses TRBV7-9 and TRBJ2-2; TRBD2 matches 8 bases. This CDR3 spans 16 amino acids. CDR1 is SEHNR and CDR2 is FQNEAQ in the germline V gene (reference sequence). V lost 2 bases, J lost 5 bases, and 7 bases stayed unmatched.

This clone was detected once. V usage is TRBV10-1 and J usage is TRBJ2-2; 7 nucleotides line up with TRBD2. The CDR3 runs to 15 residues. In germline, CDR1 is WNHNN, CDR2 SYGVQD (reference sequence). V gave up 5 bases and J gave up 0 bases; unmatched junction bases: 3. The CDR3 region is CASSKGGTNTGELFF. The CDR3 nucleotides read TGCGCCAGCAGTAAGGGAGGGACGAACACCGGGGAGCTGTTTTTT.

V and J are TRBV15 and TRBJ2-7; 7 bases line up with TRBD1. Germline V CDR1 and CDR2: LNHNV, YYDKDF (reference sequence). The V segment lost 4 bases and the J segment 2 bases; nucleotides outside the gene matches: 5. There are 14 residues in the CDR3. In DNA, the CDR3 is TGTGCCACCAGCACCCGGGGACAGACCTACGAGCAGTACTTC. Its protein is CATSTRGQTYEQYF.